This T cell receptor beta chain is drawn from a study of OX40 agonist ivuxolimab in advanced cancers. Study as a whole: Ivuxolimab is an agonistic anti-OX40 (CD134) antibody, and patients were treated with it. Partial responses were achieved by three patients: one hepatocellular carcinoma, two cutaneous melanoma. Study findings and constraints: On average, CD8+ T cells showed a greater number of expanded clones than CD4+.

As regards this clone: Its specificity is not known.

The ends lost 4 bases at V and 4 bases at J; junction bases unmatched: 5. Germline V gene data show CDR1 as SGHRS and CDR2 as YFSETQ. The CDR3 length is 14 residues. The repertoire was sequenced with immunoSEQ multiplex PCR; TCRdb's copy has only in-frame clones and lacks some. The data contain fewer than 70,000 clones, about nine tenths of them singletons. The V gene is TRBV5-1, the J gene TRBJ2-3, with 8 bases fitting TRBD1. Here the sequenced sample was CD4+ or CD8+ T cells sorted from blood, taken in a trial of the OX40 agonist ivuxolimab. The TCR comes from an adult with an advanced solid tumor such as melanoma, head and neck, liver or kidney cancer. CDR3 amino acids: CASSLGTGSDTQYF. The CDR3 DNA reads TGCGCCAGCAGCCTAGGGACAGGTTCAGATACGCAGTATTTT.